Each of the 3 T cell receptor beta chains below was sequenced from the same sample in a study of metastatic and nonmetastatic thyroid tumors. TCRdb re-analyzed the PCR reads through MiXCR. The profile covers roughly 7,000 clones, with approximately 40% appearing a single time and around 25% taken by the ten largest. Nobody among the patients had been given any treatment before thyroid surgery. Sample: tumor tissue. The receptor source for this set is a female donor with papillary thyroid cancer or a benign thyroid nodule (not recorded which). Some clones in this sample may be carry-over from other donors' samples.

V and J are TRBV20-1 and TRBJ2-7; maybe TRBD2 (7 bases). The germline V gene has CDR1 DFQATT and CDR2 SNEGSKA (reference sequence). Trimming cost V 2 bases and J 0 bases, with 20 bases left between them. The CDR3 is 17 amino acids. CDR3 sequence: CSARRSGTPFRSYEQYF. CDR3 sequence (DNA): TGCAGTGCTAGACGAAGCGGGACACCCTTTCGCTCCTACGAGCAGTACTTC.

By frequency in the sample, this clone is medium-sized (0.01 to 0.1%). The rearrangement links TRBV2 to TRBJ2-7, with a possible D match to TRBD2 (6 bases). Trimming left V 4 bases short and J 2 bases short, with 9 bases between. The CDR3 is 13 amino acids. CDR1 and CDR2 (germline): SNHLY, FYNNEI. CDR3 in DNA: TGTGCCAGCAGTGGGGGGGTTCCCTACGAGCAGTACTTC. Translated, it gives CASSGGVPYEQYF. Together with reference TRBV2 and TRBJ2-7, the CDR3 gives the full variable domain: EPEVTQTPSHQVTQMGQEVILRCVPISNHLYFYWYRQILGQKVEFLVSFYNNEISEKSEIFDDQFSVERPDGSNFTLKIRSTKLEDSAMYFCASSGGVPYEQYFGPGTRLTVT.

This clone was counted between two and nine times. One end of the junction does not line up with germline, which may come from a read error. J is TRBJ1-2 and V is TRBV5-5; unclear D gene. The CDR3 spans 15 residues. Looked up from germline, CDR1 is SGHKS and CDR2 is YYEKEE (reference sequence). The CDR3, as DNA: TGTGCCAGCAGCTTGGCTCGGGGTGCAAACTATTGCTACACCTTC. It specifies CASSLARGANYCYTF.